Included here is one TCR beta chain sequence, with context. RNA transcripts were the template for amplifying TCR beta CDR3 regions. An initial round of RT-PCR targeting the TCR CDR3 relied on the HTBI primer set. TCRdb fed the multiplex PCR reads into MiXCR, producing one record per CDR3 protein. The table includes 650,000 to 850,000 distinct CDR3 sequences, about 17% detected once. This entry belongs to a study of T cells in Graves' hyperthyroidism and ophthalmopathy. CDR1 is PRHDT, CDR2 FYEKMQ, per germline (reference sequence). The CDR3 has 14 residues. The J segment lost 3 bases and the V segment lost 5 bases, leaving 4 bases of the junction unmatched. Orbital computed tomography and thyroid ultrasound, together with serum TRAb and thyroxine and clinical symptoms, were used for diagnoses.

The genes are TRBV13 and TRBJ2-5; 9 nucleotides line up with TRBD1. The sequencing input was blood. The receptor's source is a woman in her forties or fifties with Graves' hyperthyroidism that later progressed to Graves' ophthalmopathy. The DNA for the CDR3 is TGTGCCAGCAGCATAAGACAGGGGGAAGAGACCCAGTACTTC. As protein: CASSIRQGEETQYF.